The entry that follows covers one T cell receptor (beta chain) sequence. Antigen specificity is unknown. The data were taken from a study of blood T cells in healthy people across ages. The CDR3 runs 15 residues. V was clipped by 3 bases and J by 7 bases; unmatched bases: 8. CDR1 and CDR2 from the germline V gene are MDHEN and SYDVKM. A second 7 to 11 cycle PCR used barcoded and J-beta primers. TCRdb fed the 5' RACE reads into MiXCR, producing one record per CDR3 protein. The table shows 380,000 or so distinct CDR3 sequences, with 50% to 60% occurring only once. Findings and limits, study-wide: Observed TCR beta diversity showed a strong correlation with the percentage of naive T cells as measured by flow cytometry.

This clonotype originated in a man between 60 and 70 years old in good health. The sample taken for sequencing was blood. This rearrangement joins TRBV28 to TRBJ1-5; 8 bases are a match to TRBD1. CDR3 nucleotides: TGTGCCAGCAGTTTCGGACAGGGTCGGGTACAGCCCCAGCATTTT. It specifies CASSFGQGRVQPQHF.